This entry lists 14 T cell receptor beta chains sequenced from one sample in a study of T cells in Graves' hyperthyroidism and ophthalmopathy (dated by TCRdb to about 2019). Library preparation used multiplex PCR. The listed sequencing device is Illumina HiSeq 2000. TCR beta CDR3 regions were amplified from RNA transcripts. The first round of RT-PCR for the TCR CDR3 was performed with the HTBI primer set and the Qiagen OneStep RT-PCR kit. TCRdb's own reprocessing of the public reads used fastp at Q25 and MiXCR and kept productive beta chains. CDR3 protein duplicates are merged, each entry listing the most common genes and DNA. Counted in this sample were hundreds of thousands of distinct CDR3 sequences; approximately 16% of them appeared once. Of the sample, more than 15% falls within the top ten clones. The sequenced material came from blood. The receptors derive from a young woman with Graves' hyperthyroidism.

CDR3 coding DNA: TGTGCCAGCAGCTTATCCCCTTTCCCCGATGGCTACACCTTC. Its translation is CASSLSPFPDGYTF. The gene calls are TRBV7-2 and TRBJ1-2; no definite D call. The CDR3 spans 14 residues. Per the germline V gene, CDR1 is SGHTA and CDR2 is FQGNSA. Trimming took off 2 bases at V and 6 bases at J, with 13 bases between the two ends.

The CDR3 bases are TGCGCCAGCAGCCAAGATCCGAGTGGTGAGCAGTTCTTC. Residues: CASSQDPSGEQFF. The J gene is TRBJ2-1, the V gene TRBV4-1; D call uncertain. CDR1 is MGHRA, CDR2 YSYEKL, per germline. This CDR3 has 13 residues. Trimming stripped 0 bases from V and 9 bases from J, with 9 bases between.

This clonotype was recorded many times. This chain connects TRBV11-2 to TRBJ2-7, with 12 nucleotides matching TRBD1. The CDR3 extends over 16 amino acids. Trimming removed 0 bases from V and 5 bases from J; junction bases left unmatched: 5. Germline V gene lookup returns CDR1 SGHAT and CDR2 FQNNGV. The CDR3 sequence is CASSLEGTGGFDEQYF. CDR3 nucleotides: TGTGCCAGCAGCTTAGAAGGGACAGGGGGCTTCGACGAGCAGTACTTC. The variable domain in full, completed from reference TRBV11-2 and TRBJ2-7, reads EAGVAQSPRYKIIEKRQSVAFWCNPISGHATLYWYQQILGQGPKLLIQFQNNGVVDDSQLPKDRFSAERLKGVDSTLKIQPAKLEDSAVYLCASSLEGTGGFDEQYFGPGTRLTVT.

This clonotype was counted a few times. V is TRBV10-2 and J is TRBJ1-3; D might be TRBD1 (5 bases). Per the germline V gene, CDR1 is WSHSY and CDR2 is SAAADI. This CDR3 contains 15 residues. Trimming took 6 bases from V and 1 from J, leaving 13 bases between them. Here the CDR3 reads CASSGRGESGNTIYF. CDR3 in DNA: TGCGCCAGCAGCGGGAGGGGAGAATCTGGAAACACCATATATTTT.

The chain couples TRBV7-9 to TRBJ2-3; D uncertain. The V end was cut by 5 bases, the J end by 0 bases, with 9 bases between. The length of the CDR3 is 14 residues. Germline V CDR1 and CDR2: SEHNR, FQNEAQ (reference sequence). The CDR3 DNA follows: TGTGCCAGCAGCCCTAGTTCTAGCACAGATACGCAGTATTTT. This translates into CASSPSSSTDTQYF. Full variable domain (rest looked up from reference TRBV7-9 and TRBJ2-3): DTGVSQNPRHKITKRGQNVTFRCDPISEHNRLYWYRQTLGQGPEFLTYFQNEAQLEKSRLLSDRFSAERPKGSFSTLEIQRTEQGDSAMYLCASSPSSSTDTQYFGPGTRLTVL.

This clonotype showed up many times. The chain employs TRBV20-1 and TRBJ2-1, with D possibly matching TRBD1 (5 bases). The CDR3 is 14 residues long. V shed 1 base and J shed 5 bases, with 12 bases lying between them. Germline CDR1 and CDR2: DFQATT and SNEGSKA (reference sequence). The CDR3 DNA reads TGCAGTGCTAGAGGGCCATCAGGGAACAATGAGCAGTTCTTC. This sequence encodes CSARGPSGNNEQFF.

The chain joins TRBV19 to TRBJ1-1; 8 bases are a match to TRBD1. Per germline, CDR1 LNHDA and CDR2 SQIVND (reference sequence). The CDR3 contains 15 residues. The ends lost 4 bases at V and 5 bases at J; junction bases unmatched: 9. CDR3 in amino acids: CASSTQGARGTEAFF. The CDR3 DNA sequence: TGTGCCAGTAGTACTCAGGGGGCTCGGGGAACTGAAGCTTTCTTT.

In this sample, this clonotype turned up many times. The chain couples TRBV12-3 or TRBV12-4 to TRBJ1-1; 8 positions match TRBD1. The CDR3 spans 14 residues. The V gene end was trimmed by 8 bases and the J gene end by 0 bases; junction bases not matched to a gene: 5. CDR3 loop: CASCTRGLNTEAFF. CDR3 coding DNA: TGTGCCAGCTGCACCAGGGGGCTGAACACTGAAGCTTTCTTT.

This sequence joins TRBV6-1 and TRBJ2-3; 8 bases align to TRBD1. CDR3 size: 16 residues. Per germline, CDR1 MNHNS and CDR2 SASEGT. The V segment lost 6 bases and the J segment 1 base; nucleotides outside the gene matches: 9. CDR3 residues: CASSRTGFRGTDTQYF. CDR3 bases: TGTGCCAGCAGCAGGACAGGGTTTCGCGGCACAGATACGCAGTATTTT.

DNA of the CDR3: TGTGCCAGTAGTCTCGGGATTTTAAATGCCGGGGAGCTGTTTTTT. Translated: CASSLGILNAGELFF. This chain links TRBV19 with TRBJ2-2; D may be TRBD2 (5 bases). The CDR3 runs 15 residues. Trimming shortened V by 5 bases and J by 6 bases, and 16 bases separated the two germline ends. CDR1 LNHDA and CDR2 SQIVND come from the germline V gene (reference sequence).

The rearrangement uses TRBV3-1 and TRBJ2-5; TRBD2 aligns across 8 bases. Per the germline V gene, CDR1 is LGHDT and CDR2 is YNNKEL (reference sequence). With V trimmed by 3 bases and J by 4 bases, 13 bases remained unmatched. The CDR3 loop spans 17 amino acids. CDR3 bases: TGTGCCAGCAGCCAGGGACCGCGGGGGGCGCGGGGAGAGACCCAGTACTTC. Protein: CASSQGPRGARGETQYF.

At least ten counts were recorded for this clonotype. The chain combines TRBV20-1 with TRBJ2-1; possible D gene TRBD1, 6 bases. This CDR3 contains 14 residues. Germline CDR1 is DFQATT and CDR2 is SNEGSKA (reference sequence). V was trimmed by 4 bases and J by 2 bases, leaving 12 bases between them. CDR3 bases: TGCAGTGCTAAGCAAGACAGGCCCTACAATGAGCAGTTCTTC. Translating gives CSAKQDRPYNEQFF.

This clonotype came up many times. The chain has TRBV12-3 or TRBV12-4 and TRBJ2-1, with 9 bases that match TRBD1. The CDR3 has 15 residues. Germline trimming cut 5 bases from V and 8 bases from J; bases unmatched to any gene: 10. The CDR3 DNA reads TGTGCCAGCAGTCTCACAGGGGGCGCCGGGGATGAGCAGTTCTTC. Amino acid sequence: CASSLTGGAGDEQFF.

Turning to this clonotype: This may be a read error: a much more frequent sequence differs by one nucleotide. The chain links TRBV5-8 to TRBJ2-6; tentatively, D is TRBD1 (5 bases). The CDR3 sequence is 15 residues long. CDR1 is SGHTS, CDR2 YDEGEE, per germline. CDR3 protein: CASSARTSGANVPTF. DNA for the CDR3: TGTGCCAGCAGCGCGAGGACCTCTGGGGCCAACGTCCCGACTTTC.